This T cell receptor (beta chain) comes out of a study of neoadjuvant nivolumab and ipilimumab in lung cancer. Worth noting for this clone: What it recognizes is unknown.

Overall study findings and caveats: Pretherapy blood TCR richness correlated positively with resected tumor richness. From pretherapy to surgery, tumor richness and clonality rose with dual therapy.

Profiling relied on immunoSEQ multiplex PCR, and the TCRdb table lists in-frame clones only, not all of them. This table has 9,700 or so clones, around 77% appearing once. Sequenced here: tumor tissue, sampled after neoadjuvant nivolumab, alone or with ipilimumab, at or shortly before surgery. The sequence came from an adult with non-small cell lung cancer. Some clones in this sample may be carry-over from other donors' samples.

The CDR3 coding sequence is TGTGCCAGCAGTTACATTCAGGGTAGGAACGAGCAGTACTTC. Amino acids: CASSYIQGRNEQYF. The rearrangement joins TRBV6-5 to TRBJ2-7; TRBD1 is a possible D gene (5 bases). Trimming shortened V by 2 bases and J by 5 bases, and 13 bases separated the two germline ends. This CDR3 has 14 residues. Germline lookup yields CDR1 MNHEY and CDR2 SVGAGI.